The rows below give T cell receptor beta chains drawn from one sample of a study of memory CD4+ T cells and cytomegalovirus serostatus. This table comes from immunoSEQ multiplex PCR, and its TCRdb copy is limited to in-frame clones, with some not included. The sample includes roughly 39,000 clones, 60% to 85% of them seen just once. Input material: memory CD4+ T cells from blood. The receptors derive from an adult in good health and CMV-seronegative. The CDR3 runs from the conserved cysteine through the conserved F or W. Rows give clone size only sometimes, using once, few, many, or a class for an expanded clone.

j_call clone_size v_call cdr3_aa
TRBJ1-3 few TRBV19 CASSIWRTSGNTIYF
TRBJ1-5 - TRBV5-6 CASSLWFGNQPQHF
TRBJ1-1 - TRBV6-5 CASSYTGARTEAFF
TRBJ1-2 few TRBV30 CAWSKRTGYGYTF
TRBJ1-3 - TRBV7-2 CASSFSGPGNTIYF
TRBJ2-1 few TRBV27 CASSLSGLAGGHNNEQFF
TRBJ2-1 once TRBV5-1 CASSMRLDIGQFF
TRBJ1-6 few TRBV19 CASSTTGGSPLHF
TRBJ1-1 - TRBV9 CASSVDGGDTEAFF
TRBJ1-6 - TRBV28 CASQGGSLLPLHF
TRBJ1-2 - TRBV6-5 CASKTGSNYGYTF
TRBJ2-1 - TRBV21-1 CASSKAQPISSYNEQFF
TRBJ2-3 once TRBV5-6 CASTPWRLPTDTQYF
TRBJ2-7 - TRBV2 CASSEGQGTGEQYF
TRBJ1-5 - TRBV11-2 CASSFREGQPQHF
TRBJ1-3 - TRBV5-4 CASSLDRFGNTIYF
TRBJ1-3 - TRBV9 CASQSSGNTIYF
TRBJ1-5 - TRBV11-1 CASSLSSNQPQHF
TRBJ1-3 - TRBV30 CAWTPWGNTIYF
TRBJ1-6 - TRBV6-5 CARTNRCRSPLHF
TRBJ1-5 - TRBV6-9 CASSPLLQPQHF
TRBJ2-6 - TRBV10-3 CAITGDANVLTF
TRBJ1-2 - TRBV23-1 CASSQFPRGRPWGYTF
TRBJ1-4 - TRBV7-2 CASSLVGGSNEKLFF
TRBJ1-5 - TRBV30 CAWSPDSSNQPQHF
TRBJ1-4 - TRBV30 CAWSVGGANEKLFF
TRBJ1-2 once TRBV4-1 CASSQGRGYTF
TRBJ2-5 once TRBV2 CASSEALPAGGQETQYF
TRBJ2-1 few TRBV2 CASSFYNEQFF
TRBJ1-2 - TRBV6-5 CASSAMGRDSDGYTF
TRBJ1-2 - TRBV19 CATADRTYGYTF
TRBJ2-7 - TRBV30 CAWGQGISSYEQYF
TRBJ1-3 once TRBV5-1 CASSPGQGANTIYF
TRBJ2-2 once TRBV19 CASSIPRESTGELFF
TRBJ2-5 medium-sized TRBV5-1 CASSVTDRETQYF
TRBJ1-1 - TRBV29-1 CSVSGTGGFTEAFF
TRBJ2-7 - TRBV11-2 CASSLALPGGEQYF
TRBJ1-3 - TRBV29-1 CSVDLDGSSGNTIYF
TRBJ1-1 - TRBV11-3 CASSFSAGRNTEAFF
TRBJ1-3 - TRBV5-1 CASRDPGGNTIYF
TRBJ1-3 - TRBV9 CASGRAGEPGNTIYF
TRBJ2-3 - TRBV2 CASSLNAGTGSDTQYF
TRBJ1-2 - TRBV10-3 CAIHTGSEKYGYTF
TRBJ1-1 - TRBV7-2 CASSPRTGNTEAFF
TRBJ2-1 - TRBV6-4 CASSDTDSSYNEQFF
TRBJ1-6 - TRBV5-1 CASSSNYGGVNSPLHF
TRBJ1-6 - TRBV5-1 CASSLQGRPGLRGNSPLHF
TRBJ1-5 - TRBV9 CASSATGGANLEPQHF
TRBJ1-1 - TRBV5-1 CASSPKDSSTTEAFF
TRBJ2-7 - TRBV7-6 CASSAQQGAGEQYF
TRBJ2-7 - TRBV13 CASSLGPTTYEQYF
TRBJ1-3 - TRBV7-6 CASSLQGAGNTIYF
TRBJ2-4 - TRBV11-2 CASSLGQGNIQYF